The following is a TCR beta chain sequence with its context. The data were obtained in a study of blood T cell repertoires in COVID-19. The CDR3 is made up of 16 amino acids. V was pared by 5 bases and J by 6 bases, with 13 bases of the junction left unmatched. The germline V gene has CDR1 SGHVS and CDR2 FQNEAQ. Clones were read by immunoSEQ multiplex PCR, and TCRdb kept only the in-frame ones, dropping some. There are 140,000 to 150,000 clones in the sample; 70% to 90% occur only once, and 8% lies in the top ten. Material: peripheral blood. The chain recombines TRBV7-8 with TRBJ1-5; 7 nucleotides line up with TRBD1. The clonotype originates from a woman aged 55-70 years with COVID-19, enrolled during active disease. The CDR3 is CASSLGQAAGGQPQHF. DNA of the CDR3: TGTGCCAGCAGCCTTGGACAGGCGGCGGGGGGTCAGCCCCAGCATTTT.